A single sample is the source of the 3 T cell receptor beta chains below, sequenced in a study of T cell repertoires in cytomegalovirus infection. The antigens of these receptors remain unknown. TCRdb re-derived calls from the reads in MiXCR, one entry per CDR3 protein. The table lists approximately 1,000,000 distinct CDR3 sequences, about 33% of them singletons. The sequences come from cultured CD8+ T cells from PBMCs, collected from culture after CMV antigen stimulation. These receptors were taken from a human donor in good health (CMV status not recorded). Some clones in this sample may be carry-over from other donors' samples.

This clonotype appeared a few times. The chain has TRBV19 and TRBJ1-5, with D possibly matching TRBD1 (5 bases). The V gene lost 4 bases and the J gene lost 6 bases, with 13 bases spanning the gap. Germline V gives CDR1 LNHDA, CDR2 SQIVND (reference sequence). This CDR3 has 14 residues. This CDR3 is CASSTGYVRQPQHF. In nucleotides, the CDR3 is TGTGCCAGTAGTACAGGGTACGTCCGTCAGCCCCAGCATTTT.

This chain uses TRBV27 with TRBJ2-7; perhaps TRBD1 as D (6 bases). This CDR3 spans 15 amino acids. V was cut by 2 bases and J by 0 bases, with 11 bases left in between. Germline V lookup: CDR1 MNHEY, CDR2 SMNVEV (reference sequence). This CDR3 reads CASSLDTGSSYEQYF. CDR3 in DNA: TGTGCCAGCAGTTTAGATACAGGGAGCTCCTACGAGCAGTACTTC.

A few counts support this clonotype. The chain is built from TRBV7-8 and TRBJ2-7; D call uncertain. Germline V gene sequence: CDR1 SGHVS, CDR2 FQNEAQ. With 0 bases removed from V and 6 bases from J, the gap between germline ends came to 9 bases. There are 13 residues in the CDR3. The DNA of the CDR3 is TGTGCCAGCAGCTTAGCGAGATGGAGCGAGCAGTACTTC. Its protein is CASSLARWSEQYF. Combining the CDR3 with reference TRBV7-8 and TRBJ2-7 gives the whole variable domain GAGVSQSPRYKVAKRGQDVALRCDPISGHVSLFWYQQALGQGPEFLTYFQNEAQLDKSGLPSDRFFAERPEGSVSTLKIQRTQQEDSAVYLCASSLARWSEQYFGPGTRLTVT.